Each of the 22 T cell receptor gamma chains below was sequenced from the same sample in a study of gamma-delta chains in newborns, infants, children. TCRdb reanalyzed the reads using CATT. The profile shows some 1,200 gamma-chain clones, around 50% of them singletons. The specimen sequenced was blood. The receptors were sampled from a child who was a newborn, infant or young child, either healthy, febrile or measles-vaccinated (not recorded which).

Of note for this clone: A far larger clone is only one base removed, so a read error is likely. Other DNA sequences of this sample code for an identical CDR3. The V gene is given as TRGV2, and no J gene call is available. The CDR3 is made up of 13 amino acids. CDR1 is EGSNGY, CDR2 YDSYNSKV, per germline. The CDR3 loop is CATWDGQGYKKLF. The CDR3 DNA follows: TGTGCCACCTGGGACGGGCAGGGGTATAAGAAGCTCTTT.

The chain has TRGV2 and TRGJ1 or TRGJ2. TCRdb records no J gene; here it was assigned by comparing the DNA to germline. V was clipped by 0 bases and J by 1 base; unmatched bases: 6. This CDR3 comprises 15 residues. Per the germline V gene, CDR1 is EGSNGY and CDR2 is YDSYNSKV. The DNA of the CDR3 is TGTGCCACCTGGGACGGGCCCCCTAATTATTATAAGAAACTCTTT. It translates to CATWDGPPNYYKKLF.

The rearrangement links TRGV4 to TRGJ1 or TRGJ2. This CDR3 has 11 amino acids. V lost 9 bases, J lost 4 bases, and 6 bases stayed unmatched. CDR1 is EGSTGY and CDR2 is YDSYTSSV in the germline V gene. The CDR3 is CATGPYYKKLF. The CDR3 DNA follows: TGTGCCACCGGTCCCTATTATAAGAAACTCTTT.

For this clone: A read error may explain this, as a much larger clone is one base away. The rearrangement joins TRGV2 to TRGJP2. The J gene, not given by TCRdb, was assigned here from a germline match of the nucleotide sequence. Trimming cost V 5 bases and J 8 bases; bases outside gene matches: 5. The CDR3 extends over 12 amino acids. Germline-derived CDR1 and CDR2 are EGSNGY and YDSYNSKV. The CDR3 bases are TGTGCCACCTGGGGCGGAGATTGGATCAAGACGTTT. This gives the protein CATWGGDWIKTF.

Turning to this clone: Just one base apart from a much larger clone, this may be a read error. The chain couples TRGV3 to TRGJP2. TCRdb lists no J gene, so it was determined here by aligning the DNA to germline. CDR1 and CDR2 (germline): VTNTFY, YDVSTARD (reference sequence). This CDR3 spans 19 amino acids. Here the CDR3 reads CATWDRSRVRIGGEWIKTF. CDR3 bases: TGTGCCACCTGGGACAGGTCAAGAGTTCGGATCGGGGGTGAGTGGATCAAGACGTTT.

A word on this clone: A much more abundant neighbour one base away suggests this may be a read error. This chain joins TRGV3 and TRGJ1 or TRGJ2. The J gene, missing from TCRdb, was assigned here through DNA to germline matching. The CDR3 extends over 12 amino acids. J lost 4 bases, V lost 9 bases, and 9 bases had no gene match. Germline V gene sequence: CDR1 VTNTFY, CDR2 YDVSTARD (reference sequence). CDR3 DNA: TGTGCCACCGGGTTCGGATATTATAAGAAACTCTTT. Residues: CATGFGYYKKLF.

Comment on this clone: Given a far larger clone just one base away, this is likely a sequencing read error. This sample also contains other DNA sequences that code for the same CDR3. The V call is TRGV3, the J call TRGJ1 or TRGJ2. Germline matching of the DNA provided the J gene here, since TCRdb leaves it blank. Germline V gene lookup returns CDR1 VTNTFY and CDR2 YDVSTARD (reference sequence). The CDR3 has 11 amino acids. CDR3 loop: CATWGNYKKLF. The CDR3 bases are TGTGCAACCTGGGGTAATTATAAGAAACTCTTT.

By frequency in the sample, this clone is large. The sample holds other DNA sequences that translate to the same CDR3. The chain links TRGV3 to TRGJ1 or TRGJ2. Since TCRdb gives no J gene, matching the DNA to germline was used here to assign it. There are 13 residues in the CDR3. Trimming cost V 0 bases and J 6 bases; bases outside gene matches: 5. From germline, CDR1 is VTNTFY and CDR2 YDVSTARD (reference sequence). CDR3 nucleotides: TGTGCCACCTGGGACAGGCGCGCTTATAAGAAACTCTTT. This translates into CATWDRRAYKKLF.

Note on this clone: A much larger clone differs from this one at a single base, so this may be a read error. Other DNA variants within this sample encode the same CDR3. The CDR3 loop is CATWDCSSDWIKTF. CDR3 nucleotides: TGTGCTACCTGGGACTGTAGTAGTGATTGGATCAAGACGTTT. The chain carries TRGV3 and TRGJP2. No J segment appears in TCRdb, so it was assigned here by matching the sequence to germline. CDR3 length: 14 amino acids. Per germline, CDR1 VTNTFY and CDR2 YDVSTARD (reference sequence).

In regard to this clone: This may come from a read error, since a much larger clone is one base off. The chain recombines TRGV2 with TRGJ1 or TRGJ2. The J gene, missing from TCRdb, was assigned here through DNA to germline matching. CDR3 length equals 13 residues. Germline CDR1 and CDR2: EGSNGY and YDSYNSKV. The CDR3 DNA is TGTACCACCTGGGCCGGTTATTATTATAAGAAACTCTTT. It specifies CTTWAGYYYKKLF.

V usage is TRGV9 and J usage is TRGJ1 or TRGJ2. In the absence of a J gene in TCRdb, the DNA was matched to germline to assign it here. The CDR3 is 14 residues long. Germline CDR1 and CDR2: GITISATS and ISYDGTV (reference sequence). Trimming removed 2 bases from V and 3 bases from J; junction bases left unmatched: 7. CDR3 DNA sequence: TGTGCCTTGTGGGAGGCCCCCCTTTATTATAAGAAACTCTTT. Protein sequence: CALWEAPLYYKKLF.

This clone rates as large. V and J are TRGV2 and TRGJ1 or TRGJ2. The CDR3 covers 11 residues. Unmatched junction bases numbered 5, after V lost 0 bases and J lost 12 bases. Per germline, CDR1 EGSNGY and CDR2 YDSYNSKV. Here the CDR3 reads CATWDGRVKLF. Written as DNA, the CDR3 is TGTGCCACCTGGGACGGGCGGGTGAAACTCTTT.

Points on this clone: This clone may be a read error of a much larger clone one base away. The V gene is listed as TRGV4; no J gene was called. The CDR3 spans 13 residues. Germline lookup yields CDR1 EGSTGY and CDR2 YDSYTSSV. The CDR3 coding sequence is TGTGCCACCTGGGATTCGGCATATTATAAGGAACTCTTT. Protein sequence: CATWDSAYYKELF.

Points on this clone: The DNA is left out, because the CDR3 cannot be placed on it with certainty; the CDR3 is given as TCRdb lists it. The V segment is TRGV8, and no J call was made. The CDR3 sequence runs 14 residues, both termini included. Germline CDR1 VENAVY, CDR2 YDSYNSRV. The CDR3: CATWAYGNYYKKLF.

In its sample, this clone is large (0.1 to 1%). The CDR3 DNA is TGTGCCACCTGGGACAGGTCAAAAGTTCGGATCGGGGGTGATTGGATCAAGACGTTT. Translation: CATWDRSKVRIGGDWIKTF. The chain has TRGV3 and TRGJP2. CDR1 and CDR2 from the germline V gene are VTNTFY and YDVSTARD (reference sequence). The CDR3 covers 19 residues. V lost 0 bases to trimming and J lost 6 bases; unmatched junction nucleotides: 19.

As concerns this clone: Compared with germline, one end of the junction differs, possibly owing to a read error. The identical CDR3 is also encoded by other nucleotide sequences in the sample. The chain uses TRGV2 and TRGJ1 or TRGJ2. The J gene comes from matching the DNA to germline here; TCRdb lacks it. The CDR3 covers 12 residues. Germline CDR1 and CDR2: EGSNGY and YDSYNSKV. CDR3 sequence reads: CATWDGSAKKLF. For the CDR3, the DNA is TGCGCCACCTGGGACGGCTCTGCGAAGAAACTCTTT.

Turning to this clone: Just one base apart from a much larger clone, this may be a read error. The same CDR3 arises from other DNA sequences in this sample as well. The rearrangement joins TRGV3 to TRGJ1 or TRGJ2. In the absence of a J gene in TCRdb, the DNA was matched to germline to assign it here. Trimming at V came to 1 base and at J to 6 bases, leaving 9 bases not matched to a gene. Germline V gene sequence: CDR1 VTNTFY, CDR2 YDVSTARD (reference sequence). The CDR3 is made up of 14 amino acids. Here the CDR3 reads CATWDRRRSYKKLF. CDR3 DNA sequence: TGTGCCACCTGGGACAGACGTCGGTCTTATAAGAAACTCTTT.

A word on this clone: A much larger clone is a single base away; this may be a read error. The V and J genes are TRGV2 and TRGJ1 or TRGJ2. The J gene is not listed in TCRdb, so it was assigned here from a DNA match to germline. Germline-derived CDR1 and CDR2 are EGSNGY and YDSYNSKV. The CDR3 has 14 amino acids. Written as DNA, the CDR3 is TGTGCCACCCGGGACGGGGTTGGTTATTATAAGAAACTCTTT. It specifies CATRDGVGYYKKLF.

A remark on this clone: The junction and the germline gene differ at one end; a read error may be behind it. The identical CDR3 is also encoded by other nucleotide sequences in the sample. The rearrangement links TRGV9 to TRGJP. TCRdb offers no J gene call, so here the DNA was matched to germline to obtain one. Germline V gives CDR1 GITISATS, CDR2 ISYDGTV (reference sequence). There are 16 residues in the CDR3. The CDR3 bases are TGTGCCCTGTGGGACACACAAGAGTTGGGCAAAAAAATCAAGGTATTT. Its protein product is CALWDTQELGKKIKVF.

V is TRGV9 and J is TRGJ1 or TRGJ2. TCRdb does not report a J gene; here it was assigned by matching the DNA to germline references. Looked up from germline, CDR1 is GITISATS and CDR2 is ISYDGTV (reference sequence). V trimming: 4 bases; J trimming: 0 bases; junction bases outside the gene matches: 12. CDR3 length equals 16 residues. CDR3 sequence (DNA): TGTGCCTTGTGGGACCAATTCCACCGGAATTATTATAAGAAACTCTTT. Its protein is CALWDQFHRNYYKKLF.

As regards this clone: Other DNA variants within this sample encode the same CDR3. The chain uses TRGV4 and TRGJP2. The J gene, not given by TCRdb, was assigned here from a germline match of the nucleotide sequence. This CDR3 comprises 14 residues. Looked up from germline, CDR1 is EGSTGY and CDR2 is YDSYTSSV. V shed 0 bases, J shed 2 bases, and the junction held 0 bases outside the gene matches. The CDR3: CATWDGSSDWIKTF. CDR3 in DNA: TGTGCCACCTGGGATGGGAGTAGTGATTGGATCAAGACGTTT.

This clone is labeled as large. The sample carries other DNA sequences with the same CDR3. The genes are TRGV4 and TRGJ1 or TRGJ2. The J gene, absent from TCRdb, was called here by matching the DNA to germline. The germline CDR1 and CDR2 sequences are EGSTGY and YDSYTSSV. CDR3 length: 14 amino acids. V gave up 0 bases and J gave up 2 bases; unmatched junction bases: 4. The CDR3 loop reads CATWDGPHYYKKLF. CDR3 coding DNA: TGTGCCACCTGGGATGGGCCGCATTATTATAAGAAACTCTTT.